Described below is a single T cell receptor beta chain sequence and its context. The antigen is undetermined. The data were taken from a study of T cells after posttransplantation cyclophosphamide. The study, taken as a whole, reports: Later blood repertoires were often dominated by clones from the donor CD8+ memory compartment.

Trimming at V came to 5 bases and at J to 1 base, leaving 4 bases not matched to a gene. This CDR3 is 16 amino acids long. Germline V gene data show CDR1 as SGHVS and CDR2 as FNYEAQ. Using immunoSEQ multiplex PCR, the repertoire was profiled, and TCRdb retains in-frame clones only, with some absent. The table lists around 39,000 clones, with no singletons. The sample was PBMCs. This chain links TRBV7-6 with TRBJ2-3; 12 bases match TRBD1. The source of this sequence is a girl between 10 and 17 years old in good health, CMV-negative, and a related stem cell transplant donor. CDR3 coding DNA: TGTGCCAGCAGCGGGACAGGGGGCGAGGGCACAGATACGCAGTATTTT. Amino acids: CASSGTGGEGTDTQYF. The entire variable domain, with the rest obtained from reference TRBV7-6 and TRBJ2-3, is as follows: GAGVSQSPRYKVTKRGQDVALRCDPISGHVSLYWYRQALGQGPEFLTYFNYEAQQDKSGLPNDRFSAERPEGSISTLTIQRTEQRDSAMYRCASSGTGGEGTDTQYFGPGTRLTVL.